This is a list of T cell receptor beta chains from one sample in a study of blood T cell repertoires in COVID-19. Generated by immunoSEQ multiplex PCR, the TCRdb table keeps only in-frame clones and is missing some. The sample carries 150,000 to 200,000 clones, over 80% recorded once. The sample consisted of PBMCs or T cells enriched from blood (not recorded which). These receptors all come from a man aged 70 or older who had been exposed to COVID-19. Both conserved end residues are part of each CDR3. D genes are given only for firm matches. A clone size is listed for some rows: how often the clone was seen (once, few, many), or a class if it is expanded.

V gene: TRBV6-2/TRBV6-3
clone size: .
D gene: .
J gene: TRBJ1-2
CDR3 protein: CASSVTSYGYTF
CDR3 DNA: TGTGCCAGCAGTGTAACAAGCTATGGCTACACCTTC

V gene: TRBV7-2
clone size: .
D gene: TRBD2
J gene: TRBJ2-1
CDR3 protein: CASRSGLVVGDEQFF
CDR3 DNA: TGTGCCAGCAGGTCGGGACTAGTCGTGGGCGATGAGCAGTTCTTC

V gene: TRBV6-5
clone size: once
D gene: TRBD1
J gene: TRBJ2-3
CDR3 protein: CASSYTTGAPDTQYF
CDR3 DNA: TGTGCCAGCAGTTACACGACAGGGGCTCCAGATACGCAGTATTTT

V gene: TRBV6-6
clone size: .
D gene: .
J gene: TRBJ1-2
CDR3 protein: CASSTRQVDYGYTF
CDR3 DNA: TGTGCCAGCAGTACACGACAGGTTGACTATGGCTACACCTTC

V gene: TRBV4-2
clone size: .
D gene: .
J gene: TRBJ1-1
CDR3 protein: CASSQANRELTEAFF
CDR3 DNA: TGTGCCAGCAGCCAAGCTAACCGGGAGCTCACTGAAGCTTTCTTT

V gene: TRBV3-1/TRBV3-2
clone size: .
D gene: .
J gene: TRBJ1-5
CDR3 protein: CASSQVGGDQPQHF
CDR3 DNA: TGTGCCAGCAGCCAAGTCGGGGGTGATCAGCCCCAGCATTTT

V gene: TRBV19
clone size: .
D gene: .
J gene: TRBJ1-1
CDR3 protein: CASSIKLNSEAFF
CDR3 DNA: TGTGCCAGTAGTATTAAGCTGAACTCTGAAGCTTTCTTT

V gene: TRBV5-1
clone size: .
D gene: .
J gene: TRBJ2-7
CDR3 protein: CASSLGSSRGYEQYF
CDR3 DNA: TGCGCCAGCAGCTTGGGGTCTAGCCGGGGCTACGAGCAGTACTTC

V gene: TRBV5-1
clone size: .
D gene: .
J gene: TRBJ1-1
CDR3 protein: CASSLEGGLAFATEAFF
CDR3 DNA: TGCGCCAGCAGCTTGGAGGGGGGGCTGGCTTTTGCCACTGAAGCTTTCTTT

V gene: TRBV24-1
clone size: once
D gene: .
J gene: TRBJ2-1
CDR3 protein: CATSGGGAYNEQFF
CDR3 DNA: TGTGCCACCAGTGGGGGAGGTGCCTACAATGAGCAGTTCTTC

V gene: TRBV7-2
clone size: .
D gene: .
J gene: TRBJ2-7
CDR3 protein: CASSWTPDPYEQYF
CDR3 DNA: TGTGCCAGCAGCTGGACACCGGATCCCTACGAGCAGTACTTC

V gene: TRBV6-5
clone size: .
D gene: TRBD1
J gene: TRBJ1-2
CDR3 protein: CASITGTANYGYTF
CDR3 DNA: TGTGCCAGCATCACCGGGACAGCTAACTATGGCTACACCTTC

V gene: TRBV5-5
clone size: .
D gene: .
J gene: TRBJ1-3
CDR3 protein: CASSLDLWATGNTIYF
CDR3 DNA: TGTGCCAGCAGCTTGGATTTGTGGGCGACTGGAAACACCATATATTTT

V gene: TRBV14
clone size: .
D gene: .
J gene: TRBJ1-2
CDR3 protein: CASSQDFRRVDTF
CDR3 DNA: TGTGCCAGCAGCCAAGACTTTCGGCGGGTGGACACCTTC

V gene: TRBV7-9
clone size: .
D gene: .
J gene: TRBJ2-7
CDR3 protein: CASSFLSGYEQYF
CDR3 DNA: TGTGCCAGCAGCTTTTTAAGCGGATACGAGCAGTACTTC

V gene: TRBV18
clone size: .
D gene: .
J gene: TRBJ2-6
CDR3 protein: CASSNGQGSGANVLTF
CDR3 DNA: TGTGCCAGCTCCAACGGTCAGGGGTCTGGGGCCAACGTCCTGACTTTC

V gene: TRBV28
clone size: once
D gene: .
J gene: TRBJ1-5
CDR3 protein: CASSLLTGQPQHF
CDR3 DNA: TGTGCCAGCAGTTTATTAACGGGTCAGCCCCAGCATTTT

V gene: TRBV6-2/TRBV6-3
clone size: .
D gene: .
J gene: TRBJ2-1
CDR3 protein: CASSFLQGSYNEQFF
CDR3 DNA: TGTGCCAGCAGTTTCCTACAGGGTTCCTACAATGAGCAGTTCTTC

V gene: TRBV4-3
clone size: .
D gene: TRBD1
J gene: TRBJ2-7
CDR3 protein: CASSQTGGIYEQYF
CDR3 DNA: TGCGCCAGCAGCCAAACAGGGGGTATCTACGAGCAGTACTTC

V gene: TRBV7-3
clone size: .
D gene: TRBD1
J gene: TRBJ2-3
CDR3 protein: CASSFDGTGGTYTQYF
CDR3 DNA: TGTGCCAGCAGCTTTGACGGGACAGGGGGCACGTATACGCAGTATTTT

V gene: TRBV28
clone size: once
D gene: .
J gene: TRBJ1-5
CDR3 protein: CASVREFNQPQHF
CDR3 DNA: TGTGCCAGTGTCAGGGAATTTAATCAGCCCCAGCATTTT

V gene: TRBV28
clone size: .
D gene: .
J gene: TRBJ1-2
CDR3 protein: CASLKNSGYTF
CDR3 DNA: TGTGCCAGCTTAAAAAACAGTGGCTACACCTTC

V gene: TRBV21-1
clone size: .
D gene: .
J gene: TRBJ2-1
CDR3 protein: CASSKRGRGLWAGGFNEQFF
CDR3 DNA: TGTGCCAGCAGCAAACGGGGACGAGGCCTGTGGGCGGGAGGGTTCAATGAGCAGTTCTTC

V gene: TRBV2
clone size: few
D gene: .
J gene: TRBJ2-7
CDR3 protein: CASSEWGGGVYEQYF
CDR3 DNA: TGTGCCAGCAGTGAATGGGGAGGGGGGGTCTACGAGCAGTACTTC

V gene: TRBV6-1
clone size: .
D gene: .
J gene: TRBJ1-6
CDR3 protein: CASSEVKGGRHF
CDR3 DNA: TGTGCCAGCAGTGAAGTTAAGGGAGGTCGACACTTT

V gene: TRBV5-1
clone size: once
D gene: .
J gene: TRBJ2-3
CDR3 protein: CASSLSSRGETDTQYF
CDR3 DNA: TGCGCCAGCAGCTTGTCCAGTCGCGGGGAGACAGATACGCAGTATTTT

V gene: TRBV14
clone size: .
D gene: .
J gene: TRBJ1-6
CDR3 protein: CASSHQGYNSPLHF
CDR3 DNA: TGTGCCAGCAGCCACCAGGGATATAATTCACCCCTCCACTTT

V gene: TRBV28
clone size: .
D gene: TRBD2
J gene: TRBJ2-7
CDR3 protein: CASSFQGLAGYEQYF
CDR3 DNA: TGTGCCAGCAGTTTCCAGGGACTAGCGGGCTACGAGCAGTACTTC

V gene: TRBV6-2/TRBV6-3
clone size: .
D gene: .
J gene: TRBJ2-4
CDR3 protein: CASSYSPPGPLKYF
CDR3 DNA: TGTGCCAGCAGTTACTCACCCCCAGGCCCTCTTAAGTACTTC

V gene: TRBV21-1
clone size: .
D gene: .
J gene: TRBJ2-7
CDR3 protein: CASSKAGSGGQVSYEQYF
CDR3 DNA: TGTGCCAGCAGCAAAGCCGGTTCTGGAGGACAGGTATCCTACGAGCAGTACTTC

V gene: TRBV10-2
clone size: .
D gene: .
J gene: TRBJ1-1
CDR3 protein: CATQRLNTEAFF
CDR3 DNA: TGCGCCACACAGAGACTGAACACTGAAGCTTTCTTT

V gene: TRBV7-2
clone size: .
D gene: .
J gene: TRBJ2-1
CDR3 protein: CASSLASGSQFF
CDR3 DNA: TGTGCCAGCAGCTTAGCGTCCGGGTCCCAGTTCTTC

V gene: TRBV5-6
clone size: .
D gene: .
J gene: TRBJ2-7
CDR3 protein: CASSRGLGAYEQYF
CDR3 DNA: TGTGCCAGCAGCCGAGGACTGGGAGCTTACGAGCAGTACTTC

V gene: TRBV19
clone size: .
D gene: .
J gene: TRBJ2-3
CDR3 protein: CASSIGRGGVSDTQYF
CDR3 DNA: TGTGCCAGTAGTATAGGTAGAGGGGGTGTTTCAGATACGCAGTATTTT

V gene: TRBV29-1
clone size: .
D gene: TRBD1
J gene: TRBJ1-4
CDR3 protein: CSARGLNEKLFF
CDR3 DNA: TGCAGCGCTAGGGGGCTGAATGAAAAACTGTTTTTT

V gene: TRBV9
clone size: .
D gene: TRBD2
J gene: TRBJ2-5
CDR3 protein: CASSDGLAVDRETQYF
CDR3 DNA: TGTGCCAGCAGCGACGGACTAGCGGTGGATCGGGAGACCCAGTACTTC

V gene: TRBV6-5
clone size: few
D gene: .
J gene: TRBJ1-5
CDR3 protein: CASVGGGGQPQHF
CDR3 DNA: TGTGCCAGCGTGGGTGGGGGGGGTCAGCCCCAGCATTTT

V gene: TRBV6-4
clone size: .
D gene: TRBD1
J gene: TRBJ2-3
CDR3 protein: CASSATGGYTQYF
CDR3 DNA: TGTGCCAGCAGTGCGACAGGGGGGTATACGCAGTATTTT

V gene: TRBV5-5
clone size: .
D gene: .
J gene: TRBJ1-1
CDR3 protein: CASSFRVTNTEAFF
CDR3 DNA: TGTGCCAGCAGCTTCAGGGTCACGAACACTGAAGCTTTCTTT

V gene: TRBV5-8
clone size: .
D gene: TRBD1
J gene: TRBJ1-6
CDR3 protein: CASSLGAGGNSPLHF
CDR3 DNA: TGTGCCAGCAGCTTGGGTGCAGGGGGGAATTCACCCCTCCACTTT

V gene: TRBV7-9
clone size: .
D gene: .
J gene: TRBJ2-7
CDR3 protein: CANPEAGAWYEQYF
CDR3 DNA: TGTGCCAACCCGGAGGCAGGGGCATGGTACGAGCAGTACTTC

V gene: TRBV5-5
clone size: few
D gene: .
J gene: TRBJ1-3
CDR3 protein: CASEEGVPGNTIYF
CDR3 DNA: TGTGCCAGCGAAGAGGGGGTACCTGGAAACACCATATATTTT

V gene: TRBV18
clone size: .
D gene: .
J gene: TRBJ1-4
CDR3 protein: CASSDGSEKLFF
CDR3 DNA: TGTGCCAGCTCAGATGGGAGTGAAAAACTGTTTTTT

V gene: TRBV6-6
clone size: .
D gene: .
J gene: TRBJ2-7
CDR3 protein: CASSYSDSEQYF
CDR3 DNA: TGTGCCAGCAGTTACTCGGACAGCGAGCAGTACTTC

V gene: TRBV3-1/TRBV3-2
clone size: .
D gene: .
J gene: TRBJ2-5
CDR3 protein: CASSHQQETQYF
CDR3 DNA: TGTGCCAGCAGCCATCAGCAAGAGACCCAGTACTTC

V gene: TRBV20-1
clone size: few
D gene: .
J gene: TRBJ1-2
CDR3 protein: CSALGADGYTF
CDR3 DNA: TGCAGTGCTTTAGGAGCGGATGGCTACACCTTC